The 8 T cell receptor beta chains presented below share a single source sample, sequenced in a study of blood T cell repertoires in COVID-19. Sequencing used immunoSEQ multiplex PCR; TCRdb keeps in-frame clones, though not all of them. The sample consists of a few hundred thousand clones, around 85% of them appearing once. The sample was peripheral blood. These receptor sequences come from a woman aged 25 to 39 who had recovered from COVID-19.

Remarks on this clone: The sample contains more than one DNA sequence encoding this CDR3. This chain connects TRBV2 to TRBJ1-2, with TRBD1 identical over 8 bases. The ends lost 2 bases at V and 2 bases at J; junction bases unmatched: 1. In germline, CDR1 is SNHLY, CDR2 FYNNEI. The CDR3 covers 14 residues. The CDR3 protein is CASSEQGANYGYTF. CDR3 DNA sequence: TGTGCCAGCAGTGAACAGGGGGCAAACTATGGCTACACCTTC.

The V gene is TRBV10-2, the J gene TRBJ2-7; TRBD1 matches at 9 bases. The CDR3 extends over 14 amino acids. V trimming: 4 bases; J trimming: 3 bases; junction bases outside the gene matches: 4. The germline V gene encodes CDR1 WSHSY and CDR2 SAAADI. The CDR3 nucleotides read TGCGCCAGCAGTGGACAGGGGGTATTCTACGAGCAGTACTTC. Its protein product is CASSGQGVFYEQYF.

The chain combines TRBV7-6 with TRBJ2-3, with D possibly being TRBD1 (5 bases). This CDR3 comprises 14 residues. Trimming took off 2 bases at V and 5 bases at J, with 11 bases between the two ends. Germline CDR1 is SGHVS and CDR2 is FNYEAQ. This chain's CDR3 is CASSLNQGKDTQYF. The CDR3 nucleotides are TGTGCCAGCAGCTTAAACCAGGGCAAAGATACGCAGTATTTT.

The gene calls are TRBV29-1 and TRBJ2-2, with D possibly TRBD2 on 6 matching bases. Trimming removed 7 bases at V and 0 bases at J, with 12 bases between. The CDR3 loop spans 14 amino acids. The germline CDR1 and CDR2 sequences are SQVTM and ANQGSEA. The CDR3 region is CSAAPGANTGELFF. In nucleotides, the CDR3 is TGCAGCGCCGCACCGGGGGCGAACACCGGGGAGCTGTTTTTT.

The J gene is TRBJ1-1, the V gene TRBV6-5, with 9 positions matching TRBD1. V trimming: 6 bases; J trimming: 8 bases; junction bases outside the gene matches: 10. This CDR3 spans 14 amino acids. Germline V CDR1 and CDR2: MNHEY, SVGAGI. The CDR3 nucleotides read TGTGCCAGCAGGCTACAGGGGGCCGCGACCGAAGCTTTCTTT. Translating it yields CASRLQGAATEAFF.

This clone has more than one count but fewer than ten. This chain links TRBV4-3 with TRBJ2-3, with a weak D call TRBD1 (6 bases). CDR1 and CDR2 from the germline V gene are LGHNA and YSLEER. The V end was cut by 1 base, the J end by 2 bases, with 10 bases between. This CDR3 is built from 15 residues. CDR3 coding DNA: TGCGCCAGCAGCCAAGCGGGACATATCACAGATACGCAGTATTTT. It is translated as CASSQAGHITDTQYF.

The chain is built from TRBV24-1 and TRBJ2-7, with D maybe TRBD2 (5 bases). V lost 4 bases and J 3 bases, leaving 9 bases between the germline ends. This CDR3 region has 13 residues. Germline assignment: CDR1 KGHDR and CDR2 SFDVKD. The CDR3 DNA reads as TGTGCCACCAGTGACACCGGGGACTACGAGCAGTACTTC. The encoded protein is CATSDTGDYEQYF.

J is TRBJ2-2 and V is TRBV28; tentatively, D is TRBD1 (6 bases). The V end lost 6 bases, the J end lost 3 bases, and 8 bases lay between the germline ends. Germline CDR1 and CDR2: MDHEN and SYDVKM. The CDR3 is 13 residues long. As DNA, the CDR3 is TGTGCCAGCAGAAGACAGGACACCGGGGAGCTGTTTTTT. Translating gives CASRRQDTGELFF. The full variable domain, rest sourced from reference TRBV28 and TRBJ2-2, is DVKVTQSSRYLVKRTGEKVFLECVQDMDHENMFWYRQDPGLGLRLIYFSYDVKMKEKGDIPEGYSVSREKKERFSLILESASTNQTSMYLCASRRQDTGELFFGEGSRLTVL.